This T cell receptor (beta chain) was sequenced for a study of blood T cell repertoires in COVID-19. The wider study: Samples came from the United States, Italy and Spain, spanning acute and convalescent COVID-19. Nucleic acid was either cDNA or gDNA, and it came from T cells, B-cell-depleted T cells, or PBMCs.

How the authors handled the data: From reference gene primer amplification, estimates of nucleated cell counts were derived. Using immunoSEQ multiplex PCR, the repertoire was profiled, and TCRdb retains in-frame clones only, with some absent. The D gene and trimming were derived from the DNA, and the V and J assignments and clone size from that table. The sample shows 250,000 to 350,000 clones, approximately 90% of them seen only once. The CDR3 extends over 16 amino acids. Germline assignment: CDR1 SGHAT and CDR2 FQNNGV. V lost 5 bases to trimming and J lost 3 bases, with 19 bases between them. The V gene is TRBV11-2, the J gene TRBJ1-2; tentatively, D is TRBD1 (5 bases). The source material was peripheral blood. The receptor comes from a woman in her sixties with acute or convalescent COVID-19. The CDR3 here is CASSLRGGGYDYGYTF. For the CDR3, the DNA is TGTGCCAGCAGCCTACGTGGGGGGGGATACGACTATGGCTACACCTTC.